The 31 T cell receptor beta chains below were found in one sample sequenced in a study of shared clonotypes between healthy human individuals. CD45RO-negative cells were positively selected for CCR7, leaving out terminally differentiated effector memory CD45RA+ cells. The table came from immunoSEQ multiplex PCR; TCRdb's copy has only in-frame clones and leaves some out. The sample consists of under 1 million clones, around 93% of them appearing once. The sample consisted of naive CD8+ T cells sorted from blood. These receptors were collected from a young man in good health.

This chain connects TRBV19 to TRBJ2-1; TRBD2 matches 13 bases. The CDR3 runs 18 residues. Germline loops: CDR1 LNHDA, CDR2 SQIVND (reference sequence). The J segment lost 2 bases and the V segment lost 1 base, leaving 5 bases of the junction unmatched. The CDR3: CASSIVGTSGVAYNEQFF. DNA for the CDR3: TGTGCCAGTAGTATAGTCGGGACTAGCGGGGTTGCCTACAATGAGCAGTTCTTC.

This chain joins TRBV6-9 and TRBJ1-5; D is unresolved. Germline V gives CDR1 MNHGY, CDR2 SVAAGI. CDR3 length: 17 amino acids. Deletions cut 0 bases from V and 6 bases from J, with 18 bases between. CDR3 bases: TGTGCCAGCAGTTATTCATCAAGGCTGACGGGGAGTCAGCCCCAGCATTTT. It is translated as CASSYSSRLTGSQPQHF.

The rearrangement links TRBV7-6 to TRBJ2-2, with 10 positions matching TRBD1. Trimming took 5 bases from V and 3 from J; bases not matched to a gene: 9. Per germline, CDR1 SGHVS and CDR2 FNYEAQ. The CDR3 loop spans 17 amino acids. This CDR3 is CASSRPGTGVYTGELFF. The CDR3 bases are TGTGCCAGCAGCCGACCCGGGACAGGGGTCTACACCGGGGAGCTGTTTTTT.

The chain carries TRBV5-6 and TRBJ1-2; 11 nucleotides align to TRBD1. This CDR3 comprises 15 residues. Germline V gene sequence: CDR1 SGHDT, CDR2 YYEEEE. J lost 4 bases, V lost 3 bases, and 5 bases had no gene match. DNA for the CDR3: TGTGCCAGCAGCTCCCGGGACAGGGGGATCTATGGCTACACCTTC. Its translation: CASSSRDRGIYGYTF. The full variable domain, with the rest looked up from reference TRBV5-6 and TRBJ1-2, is DAGVTQSPTHLIKTRGQQVTLRCSPKSGHDTVSWYQQALGQGPQFIFQYYEEEERQRGNFPDRFSGHQFPNYSSELNVNALLLGDSALYLCASSSRDRGIYGYTFGSGTRLTVV.

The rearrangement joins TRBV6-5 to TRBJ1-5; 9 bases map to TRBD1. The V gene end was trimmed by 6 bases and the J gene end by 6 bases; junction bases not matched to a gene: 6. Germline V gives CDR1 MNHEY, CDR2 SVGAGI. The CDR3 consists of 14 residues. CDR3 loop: CASSPGTGTQPQHF. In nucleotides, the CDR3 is TGTGCCAGCAGCCCCGGGACAGGGACTCAGCCCCAGCATTTT.

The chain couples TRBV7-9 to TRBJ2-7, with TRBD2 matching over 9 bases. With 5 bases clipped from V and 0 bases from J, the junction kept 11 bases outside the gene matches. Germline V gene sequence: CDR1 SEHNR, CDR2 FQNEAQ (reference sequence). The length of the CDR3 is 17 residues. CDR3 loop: CASSPPLGGRDSYEQYF. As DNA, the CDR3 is TGTGCCAGCAGCCCACCTCTAGGCGGGAGGGACTCCTACGAGCAGTACTTC. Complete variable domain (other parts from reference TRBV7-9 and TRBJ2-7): DTGVSQNPRHKITKRGQNVTFRCDPISEHNRLYWYRQTLGQGPEFLTYFQNEAQLEKSRLLSDRFSAERPKGSFSTLEIQRTEQGDSAMYLCASSPPLGGRDSYEQYFGPGTRLTVT.

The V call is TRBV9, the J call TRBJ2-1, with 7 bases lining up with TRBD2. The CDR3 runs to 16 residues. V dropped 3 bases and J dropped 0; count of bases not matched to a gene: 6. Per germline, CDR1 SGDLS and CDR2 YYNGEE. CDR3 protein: CASSARDYSSYNEQFF. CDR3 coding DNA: TGTGCCAGCAGCGCCCGGGACTATAGCTCCTACAATGAGCAGTTCTTC.

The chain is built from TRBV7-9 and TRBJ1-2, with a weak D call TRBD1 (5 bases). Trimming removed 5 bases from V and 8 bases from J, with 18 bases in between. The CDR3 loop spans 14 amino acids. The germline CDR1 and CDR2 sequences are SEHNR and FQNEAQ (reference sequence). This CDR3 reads CASSPRGGAAGYTF. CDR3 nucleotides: TGTGCCAGCAGCCCGAGGGGCGGAGCGGCGGGCTACACCTTC.

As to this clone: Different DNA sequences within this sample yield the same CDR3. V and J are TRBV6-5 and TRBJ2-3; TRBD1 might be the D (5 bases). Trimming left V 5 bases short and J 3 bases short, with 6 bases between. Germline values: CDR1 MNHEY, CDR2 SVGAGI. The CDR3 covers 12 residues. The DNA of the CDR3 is TGTGCCAGCAGTCCAGGGACAGATACGCAGTATTTT. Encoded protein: CASSPGTDTQYF.

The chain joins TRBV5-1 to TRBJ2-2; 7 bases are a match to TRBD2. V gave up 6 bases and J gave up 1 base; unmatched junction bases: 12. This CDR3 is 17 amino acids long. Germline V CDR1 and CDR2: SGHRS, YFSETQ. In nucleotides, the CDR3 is TGCGCCAGCAATCAAGGACTAGAATTTATGAACACCGGGGAGCTGTTTTTT. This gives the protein CASNQGLEFMNTGELFF.

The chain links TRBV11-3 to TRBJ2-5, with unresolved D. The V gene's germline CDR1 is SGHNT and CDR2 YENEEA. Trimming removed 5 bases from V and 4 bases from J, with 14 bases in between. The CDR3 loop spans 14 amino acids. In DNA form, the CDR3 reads TGTGCCAGCAGCCTGTTGGGGTCCCCAGAGACCCAGTACTTC. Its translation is CASSLLGSPETQYF.

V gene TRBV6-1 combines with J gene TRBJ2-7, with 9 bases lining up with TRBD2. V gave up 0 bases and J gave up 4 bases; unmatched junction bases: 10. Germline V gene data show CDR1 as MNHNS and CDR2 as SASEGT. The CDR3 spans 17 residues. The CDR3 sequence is CASSEAHGGRARYEQYF. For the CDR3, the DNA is TGTGCCAGCAGTGAAGCGCATGGCGGGAGGGCGCGATACGAGCAGTACTTC.

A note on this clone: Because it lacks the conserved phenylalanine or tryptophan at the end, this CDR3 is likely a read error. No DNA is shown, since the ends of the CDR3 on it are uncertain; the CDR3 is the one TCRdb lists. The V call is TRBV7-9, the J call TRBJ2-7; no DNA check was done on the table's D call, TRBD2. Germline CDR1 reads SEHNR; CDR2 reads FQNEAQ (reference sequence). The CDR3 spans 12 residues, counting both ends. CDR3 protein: CASSGLAGVPLL.

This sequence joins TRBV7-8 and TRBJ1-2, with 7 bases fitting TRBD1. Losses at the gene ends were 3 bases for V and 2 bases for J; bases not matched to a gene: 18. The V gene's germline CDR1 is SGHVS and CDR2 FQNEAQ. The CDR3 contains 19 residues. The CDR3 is CASSFTPGTATTLNYGYTF. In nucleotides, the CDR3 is TGTGCCAGCAGCTTTACTCCGGGGACAGCGACGACTCTCAACTATGGCTACACCTTC.

The CDR3 DNA sequence: TGTGCCAGCAGTCAGACGCTCTACGAGCAGTACTTC. This encodes CASSQTLYEQYF. The genes are TRBV27 and TRBJ2-7; D is unresolved. CDR3 length: 12 amino acids. Per the germline V gene, CDR1 is MNHEY and CDR2 is SMNVEV (reference sequence). V was cut by 5 bases and J by 3 bases, with 8 bases left in between.

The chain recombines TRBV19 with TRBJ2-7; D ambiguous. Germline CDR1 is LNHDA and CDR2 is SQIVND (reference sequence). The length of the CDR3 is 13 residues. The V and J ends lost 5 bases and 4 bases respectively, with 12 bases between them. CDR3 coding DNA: TGTGCCAGTAGTCCGCGAAGCGAATACGAGCAGTACTTC. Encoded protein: CASSPRSEYEQYF.

CDR3 loop: CASSEDNEQYF. DNA for the CDR3: TGTGCCAGCAGTGAAGACAACGAGCAGTACTTC. This rearrangement joins TRBV2 to TRBJ2-7; D not certain. V was pared by 1 base and J by 5 bases, with 3 bases between. Germline V lookup: CDR1 SNHLY, CDR2 FYNNEI. The CDR3 loop spans 11 amino acids.

The chain's CDR3 is CASSYQKVKAFF. The CDR3 coding sequence is TGTGCCAGCAGCTACCAAAAGGTTAAAGCTTTCTTT. This chain connects TRBV21-1 to TRBJ1-1. TRBV21-1 is a pseudogene segment. CDR3 length equals 12 residues.

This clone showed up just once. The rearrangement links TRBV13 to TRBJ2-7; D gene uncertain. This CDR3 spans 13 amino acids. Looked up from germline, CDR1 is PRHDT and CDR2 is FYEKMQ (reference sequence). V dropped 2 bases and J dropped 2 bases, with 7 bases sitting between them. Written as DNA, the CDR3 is TGTGCCAGCAGCTTAATCGGTACCTACGAGCAGTACTTC. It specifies CASSLIGTYEQYF.

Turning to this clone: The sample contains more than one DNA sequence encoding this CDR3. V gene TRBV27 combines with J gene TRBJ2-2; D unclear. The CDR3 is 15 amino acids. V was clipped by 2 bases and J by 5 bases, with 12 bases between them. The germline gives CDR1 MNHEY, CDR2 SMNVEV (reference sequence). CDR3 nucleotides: TGTGCCAGCAGTTTAACTCAGGTTTTGACCGGGGAGCTGTTTTTT. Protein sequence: CASSLTQVLTGELFF.

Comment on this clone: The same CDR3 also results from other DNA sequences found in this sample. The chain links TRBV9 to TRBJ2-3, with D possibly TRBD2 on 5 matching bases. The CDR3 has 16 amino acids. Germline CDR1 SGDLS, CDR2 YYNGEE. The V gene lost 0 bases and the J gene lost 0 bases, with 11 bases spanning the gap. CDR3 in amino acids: CASSVGGGPSTDTQYF. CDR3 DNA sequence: TGTGCCAGCAGCGTAGGAGGAGGTCCTAGCACAGATACGCAGTATTTT.

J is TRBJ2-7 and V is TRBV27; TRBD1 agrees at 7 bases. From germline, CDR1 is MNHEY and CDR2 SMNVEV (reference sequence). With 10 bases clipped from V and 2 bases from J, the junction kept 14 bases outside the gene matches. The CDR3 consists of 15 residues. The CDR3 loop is CATHSPAQGAYEQYF. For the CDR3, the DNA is TGTGCCACTCACAGTCCCGCGCAGGGGGCCTACGAGCAGTACTTC.

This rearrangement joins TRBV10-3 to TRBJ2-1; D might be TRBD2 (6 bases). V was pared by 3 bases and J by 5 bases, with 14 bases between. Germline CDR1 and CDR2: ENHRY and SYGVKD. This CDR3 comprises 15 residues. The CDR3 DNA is TGTGCCATCAGTGATGAGACTAGTCCTCACAATGAGCAGTTCTTC. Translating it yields CAISDETSPHNEQFF.

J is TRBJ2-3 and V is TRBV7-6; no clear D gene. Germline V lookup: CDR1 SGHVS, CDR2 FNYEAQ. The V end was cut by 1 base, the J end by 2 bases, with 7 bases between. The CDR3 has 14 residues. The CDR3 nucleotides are TGTGCCAGCAGCTTAGTGGGTTCCACAGATACGCAGTATTTT. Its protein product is CASSLVGSTDTQYF.

CDR3 in DNA: TGTGCCAGTAGTATAGAAGGAAGCACTGAAGCTTTCTTT. As protein: CASSIEGSTEAFF. The chain joins TRBV19 to TRBJ1-1, with D unresolved. V lost 0 bases and J 4 bases, leaving 6 bases between the germline ends. Germline V CDR1 and CDR2: LNHDA, SQIVND (reference sequence). The CDR3 runs to 13 residues.

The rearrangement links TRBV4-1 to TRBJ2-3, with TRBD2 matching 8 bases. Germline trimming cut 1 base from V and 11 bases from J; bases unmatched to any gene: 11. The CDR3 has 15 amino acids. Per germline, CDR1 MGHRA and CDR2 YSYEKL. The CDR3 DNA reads TGCGCCAGCAGCCAAGTGACGGGAGGGCCTCTCGGGCAGTATTTT. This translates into CASSQVTGGPLGQYF.

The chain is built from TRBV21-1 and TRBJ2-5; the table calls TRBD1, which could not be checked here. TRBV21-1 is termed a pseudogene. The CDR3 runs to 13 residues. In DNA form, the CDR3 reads TGTGCCAGCATCCCAAAGGACAGGGAGACCCAGTACTTC. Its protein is CASIPKDRETQYF.

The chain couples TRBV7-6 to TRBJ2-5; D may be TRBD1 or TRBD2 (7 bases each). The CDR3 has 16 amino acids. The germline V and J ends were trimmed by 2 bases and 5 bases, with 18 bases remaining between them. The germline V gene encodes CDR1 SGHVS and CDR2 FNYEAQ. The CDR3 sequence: CASSLLGGTEGETQYF. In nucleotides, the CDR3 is TGTGCCAGCAGCTTATTGGGAGGGACAGAAGGGGAGACCCAGTACTTC.

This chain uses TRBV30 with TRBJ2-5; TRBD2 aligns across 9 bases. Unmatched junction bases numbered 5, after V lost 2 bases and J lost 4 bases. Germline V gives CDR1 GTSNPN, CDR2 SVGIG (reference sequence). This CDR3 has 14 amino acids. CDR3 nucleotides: TGTGCCTGGAGTTTAGCGGGAGCTGCAGAGACCCAGTACTTC. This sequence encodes CAWSLAGAAETQYF.

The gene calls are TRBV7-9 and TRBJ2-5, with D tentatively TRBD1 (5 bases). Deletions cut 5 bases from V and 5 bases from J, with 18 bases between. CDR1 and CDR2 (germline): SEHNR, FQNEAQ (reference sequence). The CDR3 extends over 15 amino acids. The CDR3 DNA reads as TGTGCCAGCAGCCACCCGACAGTCTCGAGGGAGACCCAGTACTTC. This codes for CASSHPTVSRETQYF.

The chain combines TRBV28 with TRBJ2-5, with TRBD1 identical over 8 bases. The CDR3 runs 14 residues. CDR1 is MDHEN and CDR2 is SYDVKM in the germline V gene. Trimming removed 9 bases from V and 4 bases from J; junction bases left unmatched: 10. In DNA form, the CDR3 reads TGTGCCAGTGAGGGACAGGCAAGGAGAGAGACCCAGTACTTC. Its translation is CASEGQARRETQYF.